Listed below are T cell receptor beta chains from one sample, sequenced in a study of blood T cell repertoires in COVID-19. The protocol was immunoSEQ multiplex PCR, while the TCRdb copy is restricted to in-frame clones and leaves out a portion. The sample shows some 49,000 clones, roughly 87% of them seen only once. Sequencing used peripheral blood. Receptors originate from a human donor in a cohort sampled during active COVID-19. Both conserved end residues are part of each CDR3. D genes are given only for firm matches. Size is stated for part of the rows, as once, few or many counts, or as a class when the clone is expanded.

TRBJ1-5 | NA | once | TRBV12-3/TRBV12-4 | CASRGQSNQPQHF | TGTGCCAGCAGAGGACAGAGCAATCAGCCCCAGCATTTT
TRBJ2-1 | NA | NA | TRBV3-1/TRBV3-2 | CASSQDGTYYNEQFF | TGTGCCAGCAGCCAAGACGGGACTTACTACAATGAGCAGTTCTTC
TRBJ2-1 | TRBD2 | NA | TRBV6-6 | CASRVAGGTLHEQFF | TGTGCCAGCAGGGTAGCGGGAGGGACTCTCCATGAGCAGTTCTTC
TRBJ2-3 | TRBD2 | once | TRBV6-2/TRBV6-3 | CASSYSAGDTDTQYF | TGTGCCAGCAGTTACTCGGCGGGGGACACAGATACGCAGTATTTT
TRBJ2-1 | NA | NA | TRBV6-4 | CASRTSLPGNNEQFF | TGTGCCAGCAGGACTAGTCTGCCCGGGAACAATGAGCAGTTCTTC
TRBJ2-3 | TRBD2 | NA | TRBV5-4 | CASRTLTSGSGDTQYF | TGTGCCAGCAGGACCCTAACTAGCGGGAGTGGAGATACGCAGTATTTT
TRBJ2-5 | NA | NA | TRBV5-6 | CASSLASQGAQYF | TGTGCCAGCAGCTTGGCCAGTCAAGGGGCCCAGTACTTC
TRBJ2-1 | TRBD2 | NA | TRBV30 | CAWRTSGYNEQFF | TGTGCCTGGAGGACTAGCGGGTACAATGAGCAGTTCTTC
TRBJ2-5 | TRBD1 | once | TRBV19 | CASSIDRDRGETQYF | TGTGCCAGTAGTATAGATCGTGACAGGGGGGAGACCCAGTACTTC
TRBJ2-3 | TRBD1 | NA | TRBV9 | CASSVGFEGALDTQYF | TGTGCCAGCAGCGTAGGGTTTGAGGGGGCGTTAGATACGCAGTATTTT
TRBJ1-2 | TRBD1 | NA | TRBV7-2 | CASSLDRAGYTF | TGTGCCAGCAGCCTAGACAGGGCTGGCTACACCTTC
TRBJ1-2 | TRBD1 | NA | TRBV4-3 | CASSPGGLRSYTF | TGCGCCAGCAGCCCAGGGGGGCTTAGGAGCTACACCTTC
TRBJ2-7 | TRBD2 | once | TRBV6-4 | CASSQEREGGYEQYF | TGTGCCAGCAGCCAGGAGCGGGAGGGCGGGTACGAGCAGTACTTC
TRBJ2-7 | TRBD2 | NA | TRBV7-2 | CASSPGLANYEQYF | TGTGCCAGCAGCCCGGGACTAGCCAACTACGAGCAGTACTTC
TRBJ2-7 | TRBD2 | NA | TRBV7-9 | CASSFGLAGPYEQYF | TGTGCCAGCAGCTTCGGACTAGCGGGACCCTACGAGCAGTACTTC
TRBJ2-7 | NA | once | TRBV20-1 | CSALGYDEQYF | TGCAGTGCTCTAGGATACGACGAGCAGTACTTC
TRBJ1-2 | NA | NA | TRBV5-4 | CASSLEGAGAYGYTF | TGTGCCAGCAGCTTGGAGGGCGCAGGGGCTTATGGCTACACCTTC
TRBJ2-2 | TRBD2 | NA | TRBV28 | CASSLGREASTGELFF | TGTGCCAGCAGTTTAGGACGGGAGGCGTCCACCGGGGAGCTGTTTTTT
TRBJ2-3 | TRBD2 | NA | TRBV27 | CASSLATGLAVPDTQYF | TGTGCCAGCAGTTTAGCGACGGGACTAGCGGTCCCCGATACGCAGTATTTT
TRBJ1-5 | NA | once | TRBV28 | CASSPRPGQRGSNQPQHF | TGTGCCAGCAGTCCCCGTCCGGGACAAAGAGGGAGCAATCAGCCCCAGCATTTT
TRBJ1-5 | NA | NA | TRBV18 | CASSPSTQGGSNQPQHF | TGTGCCAGCTCACCATCCACTCAGGGAGGTAGCAATCAGCCCCAGCATTTT
TRBJ1-2 | TRBD1 | NA | TRBV19 | CASSVASGQGTYGYTF | TGTGCCAGTAGTGTCGCCTCGGGACAGGGGACCTATGGCTACACCTTC
TRBJ2-5 | TRBD1 | NA | TRBV6-2/TRBV6-3 | CASSSQGARETQYF | TGTGCCAGCAGTAGTCAGGGGGCAAGGGAGACCCAGTACTTC
TRBJ2-1 | TRBD2 | NA | TRBV29-1 | CSGIVTSGYNEQFF | TGCAGCGGGATCGTGACTAGCGGTTACAATGAGCAGTTCTTC
TRBJ1-6 | NA | NA | TRBV5-4 | CASSLSRQVSPLHF | TGTGCCAGCAGCTTATCGAGACAGGTTTCACCCCTCCACTTT
TRBJ2-1 | TRBD2 | NA | TRBV6-6 | CASSLAEPSYNEQFF | TGTGCCAGCAGTCTAGCGGAGCCTTCCTACAATGAGCAGTTCTTC
TRBJ2-1 | TRBD2 | NA | TRBV28 | CASSFGLVYNEQFF | TGTGCCAGCAGTTTTGGACTAGTCTACAATGAGCAGTTCTTC
TRBJ2-7 | NA | once | TRBV28 | CASSLGGRRRNYYEQYF | TGTGCCAGCAGTTTGGGGGGGCGGAGGAGGAACTACTACGAGCAGTACTTC
TRBJ2-1 | NA | once | TRBV7-9 | CASSPSPRGPTTEKFF | TGTGCCAGCAGCCCATCCCCCCGCGGCCCTACGACAGAGAAGTTCTTC
TRBJ1-1 | TRBD1 | few | TRBV2 | CASRGTANTEAFF | TGTGCCAGCAGGGGGACAGCAAACACTGAAGCTTTCTTT
TRBJ1-1 | TRBD1 | NA | TRBV6-5 | CASTTGINTEAFF | TGTGCCAGCACGACAGGGATCAACACTGAAGCTTTCTTT
TRBJ1-5 | NA | few | TRBV28 | CASSLYGTHNQPQHF | TGTGCCAGCAGTTTATATGGGACACATAATCAGCCCCAGCATTTT
TRBJ2-7 | NA | NA | TRBV28 | CASSSITYEQYF | TGTGCCAGCAGTTCCATCACCTACGAGCAGTACTTC
TRBJ1-2 | TRBD1 | NA | TRBV3-1/TRBV3-2 | CASSYSGQGTGYTF | TGTGCCAGCAGCTACTCGGGACAGGGGACAGGCTACACCTTC
TRBJ2-2 | NA | NA | TRBV9 | CASSVVGSGELFF | TGTGCCAGCAGCGTAGTCGGGAGCGGGGAGCTGTTTTTT
TRBJ1-6 | TRBD1 | few | TRBV2 | CATTGTGRGSPLHF | TGTGCCACAACCGGGACAGGCAGGGGTTCACCCCTCCACTTT
TRBJ2-2 | NA | NA | TRBV28 | CASRPRGRTGELFF | TGTGCCAGCAGGCCCAGGGGTAGGACCGGGGAGCTGTTTTTT